Each of the 27 T cell receptor beta chains below was sequenced from the same sample in a study of T-cell memory formation after mild COVID-19. MiXCR, run by TCRdb on the 5' RACE reads, gives a single entry per CDR3 protein. The sample yields about 150,000 distinct CDR3 sequences, about 5.5% seen once. Sequenced sample: PBMCs or a T cell subset sorted from them (not recorded which). These receptors originate from an adult woman who had mild COVID-19 (a few samples of this study predate the infection). Cell type and time point are not known.

Many counts were recorded for this clonotype. This chain uses TRBV30 with TRBJ1-6; D is uncertain. CDR3 length: 14 residues. Looked up from germline, CDR1 is GTSNPN and CDR2 is SVGIG (reference sequence). The V end lost 3 bases, the J end lost 6 bases, and 12 bases lay between the germline ends. CDR3 nucleotides: TGTGCCTGGAGGGGAGTAGGGTTTAATTCACCCCTCCACTTT. Translated: CAWRGVGFNSPLHF.

J is TRBJ2-7 and V is TRBV6-1; 11 bases map to TRBD1. CDR1 is MNHNS and CDR2 is SASEGT in the germline V gene. V shed 7 bases, J shed 3 bases, and the junction held 5 bases outside the gene matches. CDR3 length: 14 residues. CDR3 sequence reads: CASISGTGGYEQYF. The CDR3 DNA sequence: TGTGCCAGCATTTCCGGGACAGGGGGCTACGAGCAGTACTTC.

This clonotype has ten or more counts. The chain has TRBV4-1 and TRBJ2-6; D may be TRBD2 (6 bases). From germline, CDR1 is MGHRA and CDR2 YSYEKL. V gave up 6 bases and J gave up 2 bases, with 14 bases separating them. The CDR3 sequence is 16 residues long. This CDR3 reads CASRGIAGTGANVLTF. In DNA form, the CDR3 reads TGCGCCAGCAGGGGCATTGCGGGGACTGGGGCCAACGTCCTGACTTTC.

This clonotype has only a few counts. This sequence joins TRBV20-1 and TRBJ1-3; no firm D call. Trimming shortened V by 2 bases and J by 0 bases, and 5 bases separated the two germline ends. Germline CDR1 is DFQATT and CDR2 is SNEGSKA (reference sequence). The CDR3 covers 13 residues. The chain's CDR3 is CSARQVSGNTIYF. CDR3 DNA: TGCAGTGCTAGACAGGTCTCTGGAAACACCATATATTTT.

This clonotype was seen only a few times. The chain combines TRBV18 with TRBJ1-5; the match to TRBD1 covers 8 bases. Germline trimming cut 6 bases from V and 6 bases from J; bases unmatched to any gene: 4. The CDR3 loop spans 13 amino acids. Germline CDR1 KGHSH, CDR2 LQKENI. CDR3 DNA sequence: TGTGCCAGCTCCCAGGGGGCGGGTCAGCCCCAGCATTTT. This codes for CASSQGAGQPQHF.

As for this clonotype: One junction end does not reproduce the germline sequence, and a read error may be involved. This CDR3 is CASSQQSRTSNF. DNA of the CDR3: TGTGCCAGCTCCCAACAGAGCAGGACTTCTAACTTC. V usage is TRBV18 and J usage is TRBJ1-2; D ambiguous. CDR1 and CDR2 (germline): KGHSH, LQKENI. CDR3 length: 12 residues. Complete variable domain (other parts from reference TRBV18 and TRBJ1-2): NAGVMQNPRHLVRRRGQEARLRCSPMKGHSHVYWYRQLPEEGLKFMVYLQKENIIDESGMPKERFSAEFPKEGPSILRIQQVVRGDSAAYFCASSQQSRTSNFGSGTRLTVV.

In this sample, this clonotype turned up a few times. This chain links TRBV19 with TRBJ1-1; unclear D gene. Trimming left V 6 bases short and J 2 bases short, with 7 bases between. The CDR3 spans 12 residues. The germline V gene has CDR1 LNHDA and CDR2 SQIVND (reference sequence). The CDR3 protein is CASRYSNTEAFF. CDR3 DNA: TGTGCCAGTAGATATAGCAACACTGAAGCTTTCTTT.

This chain joins TRBV7-9 and TRBJ2-6; the match to TRBD2 covers 7 bases. V trimming: 4 bases; J trimming: 3 bases; junction bases outside the gene matches: 9. Germline V gives CDR1 SEHNR, CDR2 FQNEAQ (reference sequence). This CDR3 region has 17 residues. This CDR3 reads CASSSMGLPDGANVLTF. In DNA, the CDR3 is TGTGCCAGCAGCTCAATGGGACTACCGGATGGGGCCAACGTCCTGACTTTC.

The gene calls are TRBV10-2 and TRBJ2-7, with 9 bases lining up with TRBD2. Germline CDR1 is WSHSY and CDR2 is SAAADI. CDR3 length: 14 residues. V lost 5 bases and J lost 7; bases outside the gene matches: 9. In DNA, the CDR3 is TGCGCCAGCAGTCTGGCGGGAGGGCCAGCTGAGCAGTACTTC. Translating it yields CASSLAGGPAEQYF.

This clonotype was found many times. The chain is built from TRBV7-2 and TRBJ1-2; the D gene is possibly TRBD1 (5 bases). Germline lookup yields CDR1 SGHTA and CDR2 FQGNSA. The V end lost 2 bases, the J end lost 8 bases, and 18 bases lay between the germline ends. The CDR3 runs 15 residues. CDR3 in amino acids: CASSLLTEGWWGYTF. The CDR3 coding sequence is TGTGCCAGCAGCTTACTCACGGAGGGGTGGTGGGGCTACACCTTC. Full variable domain (remainder filled in from reference TRBV7-2 and TRBJ1-2): GAGVSQSPSNKVTEKGKDVELRCDPISGHTALYWYRQSLGQGLEFLIYFQGNSAPDKSGLPSDRFSAERTGGSVSTLTIQRTQQEDSAVYLCASSLLTEGWWGYTFGSGTRLTVV.

Ten or more counts support this clonotype. The chain uses TRBV7-8 and TRBJ2-4, with TRBD2 matching 13 bases. This CDR3 contains 21 residues. The ends lost 5 bases at V and 0 bases at J; junction bases unmatched: 16. The germline CDR1 and CDR2 sequences are SGHVS and FQNEAQ. The CDR3 reads CASSTREKLAGGTLAKNIQYF. The CDR3 coding sequence is TGTGCCAGCAGCACCCGCGAAAAACTAGCGGGAGGGACGCTAGCCAAAAACATTCAGTACTTC.

The table lists this clonotype with a few counts. The V call is TRBV7-9, the J call TRBJ2-3; D is unclear. The CDR3 has 12 residues. The germline V gene encodes CDR1 SEHNR and CDR2 FQNEAQ (reference sequence). Trimming cost V 5 bases and J 14 bases, with 17 bases left between them. The CDR3 here is CASSLVESSRYF. The CDR3 region has the DNA TGTGCCAGCAGCCTTGTCGAGTCGAGTCGGTATTTT.

The chain is built from TRBV12-3 or TRBV12-4 and TRBJ1-2; D is unclear. This CDR3 has 12 amino acids. V dropped 3 bases and J dropped 8 bases, with 10 bases sitting between them. In nucleotides, the CDR3 is TGTGCCAGCAGTTTGGAGGGTTGGGGCTACACCTTC. The encoded protein is CASSLEGWGYTF.

This clonotype was seen repeatedly, ten times or more. The J gene is TRBJ2-6, the V gene TRBV5-1; tentative D call: TRBD2 (7 bases). The V gene's germline CDR1 is SGHRS and CDR2 YFSETQ. This CDR3 region has 16 residues. V gave up 7 bases and J gave up 0 bases, with 14 bases separating them. The CDR3 DNA reads as TGCGCCAGCCGAAACGGGGGGCGCTCTGGGGCCAACGTCCTGACTTTC. Protein sequence: CASRNGGRSGANVLTF.

The sample holds many counts of this clonotype. The rearrangement links TRBV5-5 to TRBJ1-1; D is unresolved. Germline loops: CDR1 SGHKS, CDR2 YYEKEE (reference sequence). This CDR3 is built from 14 residues. Deletions cut 0 bases from V and 1 base from J, with 7 bases between. This CDR3 reads CASSLGVRNTEAFF. In nucleotides, the CDR3 is TGTGCCAGCAGCTTGGGCGTCAGGAACACTGAAGCTTTCTTT.

This clonotype showed up many times. The chain combines TRBV20-1 with TRBJ2-3, with 9 positions matching TRBD2. The germline CDR1 and CDR2 sequences are DFQATT and SNEGSKA (reference sequence). The CDR3 consists of 15 residues. J lost 5 bases, V lost 2 bases, and 8 bases had no gene match. DNA for the CDR3: TGCAGTGCTAGAATGTCTAGCGGGGTCGGAGATACGCAGTATTTT. Its translation is CSARMSSGVGDTQYF.

This clonotype occurred many times. The CDR3 nucleotides are TGTGCCAGCAGTGAACCCCGGAGGGGGGAGCAGTACTTC. It encodes CASSEPRRGEQYF. The J gene is TRBJ2-7, the V gene TRBV25-1; either TRBD1 or TRBD2 may fit D (6 bases each). Germline V lookup: CDR1 MGHDK, CDR2 SYGVNS. V lost 2 bases, J lost 7 bases, and 12 bases lay in between. The CDR3 extends over 13 amino acids.

This clonotype came up a few times. The chain has TRBV12-3 or TRBV12-4 and TRBJ2-7, with D possibly matching TRBD2 (6 bases). Deletions cut 2 bases from V and 4 bases from J, with 9 bases between. The CDR3 covers 13 residues. CDR3 in DNA: TGTGCCAGCAGTTTATCGCGGGAATACGAGCAGTACTTC. It is translated as CASSLSREYEQYF.

The genes are TRBV10-1 and TRBJ2-7; 8 nucleotides line up with TRBD1. The V and J ends lost 0 bases and 0 bases, in that order; junction bases with no gene match: 7. The CDR3 extends over 17 amino acids. The germline V gene has CDR1 WNHNN and CDR2 SYGVQD (reference sequence). CDR3 amino acids: CASSESRTGKSSYEQYF. DNA of the CDR3: TGCGCCAGCAGTGAGTCTAGGACAGGGAAAAGCTCCTACGAGCAGTACTTC.

The V and J genes are TRBV18 and TRBJ1-2; D is unclear. This CDR3 contains 14 residues. Germline lookup yields CDR1 KGHSH and CDR2 LQKENI. V was shortened by 2 bases and J by 4 bases, with 11 bases between the two germline ends. CDR3 in amino acids: CASSPEGASYGYTF. As DNA, the CDR3 is TGTGCCAGCTCACCAGAGGGAGCCTCCTATGGCTACACCTTC. Drawing the rest from reference TRBV18 and TRBJ1-2, the complete variable domain is NAGVMQNPRHLVRRRGQEARLRCSPMKGHSHVYWYRQLPEEGLKFMVYLQKENIIDESGMPKERFSAEFPKEGPSILRIQQVVRGDSAAYFCASSPEGASYGYTFGSGTRLTVV.

The CDR3 here is CASSRSGGEETQYF. As DNA, the CDR3 is TGCGCCAGCAGCAGGTCAGGGGGCGAAGAGACCCAGTACTTC. The chain has TRBV5-1 and TRBJ2-5; 8 bases fit TRBD1. The CDR3 has 14 amino acids. CDR1 and CDR2 from the germline V gene are SGHRS and YFSETQ. V was pared by 4 bases and J by 3 bases, with 5 bases of the junction left unmatched. Full variable domain (missing parts from reference TRBV5-1 and TRBJ2-5): KAGVTQTPRYLIKTRGQQVTLSCSPISGHRSVSWYQQTPGQGLQFLFEYFSETQRNKGNFPGRFSGRQFSNSRSEMNVSTLELGDSALYLCASSRSGGEETQYFGPGTRLLVL.

Only a few counts were recorded for this clonotype. The J gene is TRBJ2-1, the V gene TRBV12-3 or TRBV12-4; 9 bases agree with TRBD1. Trimming took 5 bases from V and 2 from J; bases not matched to a gene: 4. The CDR3 has 15 residues. CDR3 coding DNA: TGTGCCAGCAGTCCTCGGACAGGGGCCTACAATGAGCAGTTCTTC. It is translated as CASSPRTGAYNEQFF.

This chain links TRBV28 with TRBJ1-5; the D gene is possibly TRBD1 (6 bases). This CDR3 is 13 amino acids long. V dropped 3 bases and J dropped 7 bases, with 10 bases sitting between them. From germline, CDR1 is MDHEN and CDR2 SYDVKM. DNA of the CDR3: TGTGCCAGCAGTTTTTCTGGACAGCAGCCCCAGCATTTT. It is translated as CASSFSGQQPQHF.

V gene TRBV5-1 combines with J gene TRBJ2-6; D not resolved. Germline V gene sequence: CDR1 SGHRS, CDR2 YFSETQ. This CDR3 is 15 amino acids long. V was trimmed by 4 bases and J by 2 bases, leaving 10 bases between them. In DNA form, the CDR3 reads TGCGCCAGCAGCCCCCCCATCACTGGGGCCAACGTCCTGACTTTC. This gives the protein CASSPPITGANVLTF.

This clonotype appeared many times. The chain has TRBV4-1 and TRBJ2-1; the match to TRBD2 covers 14 bases. Trimming cost V 5 bases and J 0 bases; bases outside gene matches: 9. Germline V gene sequence: CDR1 MGHRA, CDR2 YSYEKL. This CDR3 contains 19 residues. The chain's CDR3 is CASSFRTSGGSSSYNEQFF. CDR3 DNA: TGCGCCAGCAGCTTTAGGACTAGCGGGGGGTCGAGCTCCTACAATGAGCAGTTCTTC.

Ten or more counts support this clonotype. This chain uses TRBV20-1 with TRBJ2-7; 10 bases agree with TRBD2. This CDR3 is 15 amino acids long. The junction had 11 bases not matched to a gene; V was cut back by 5 bases and J by 4 bases. CDR1 is DFQATT and CDR2 is SNEGSKA in the germline V gene (reference sequence). CDR3 region: CSAFPLAGEGYEQYF. CDR3 DNA sequence: TGCAGTGCTTTTCCCCTAGCGGGAGAGGGTTACGAGCAGTACTTC.

This clonotype was recorded many times. CDR3 sequence: CASSKGGYTQYF. The CDR3 coding sequence is TGTGCCAGCAGCAAAGGAGGATATACGCAGTATTTT. The rearrangement uses TRBV11-3 and TRBJ2-3; the D gene is possibly TRBD2 (5 bases). Germline values: CDR1 SGHNT, CDR2 YENEEA. The CDR3 has 12 residues. Between the trimmed V and J ends, which lost 5 bases and 7 bases, there was a span of 10 bases.